This T cell receptor beta chain was documented in a study of vaccination effects on CD4 cells after COVID-19. V lost 7 bases and J lost 1, with 9 bases in between. The CDR3 runs to 13 residues. Germline lookup yields CDR1 ENHRY and CDR2 SYGVKD. Profiled with immunoSEQ multiplex PCR; TCRdb holds only in-frame clones, not every one. The data contain more than 35,000 clones, about 78% of them singletons. Using viral peptide pools, the ViraFEST assay grew out antigen-specific CD4+ T cells prior to sequencing. The culture ran for nine to ten days, and then CD4+ T cells were isolated. Their SARS-CoV-2 infection, verified by PCR, occurred between March and December 2020. Details on this clone: Its cognate antigen is unknown.

The chain is built from TRBV10-3 and TRBJ2-3; D uncertain. Source: CD4+ T cells from PBMCs cultured with HCoV-NL63 spike peptides, taken before COVID-19 vaccination. The source of this sequence is a human donor who had a prior SARS-CoV-2 infection. The CDR3 loop reads CAITSSGTDTQYF. The CDR3 bases are TGTGCCATCACATCGTCTGGCACAGATACGCAGTATTTT.